This is a list of T cell receptor beta chains from one sample in a study of CD8+ T cells in alopecia areata. Produced via immunoSEQ multiplex PCR; TCRdb's table is partial and in-frame only. Of roughly 250,000 clones in the sample, 67% are singletons; the top ten hold under 1.5%. The material sequenced was CD4+ T cells sorted from blood, taken at week 0. Receptors were obtained from a human donor with alopecia areata. Both conserved end residues are part of each CDR3. The order of the fields is clone size, J gene, V gene, D gene, CDR3 DNA, CDR3 protein. The D gene is left open where the match is weak. Only some rows state a clone size, as once, few, many or a class for expanded clones.

. | TRBJ1-6 | TRBV27 | TRBD1 | TGTGCCAGCAGTTACGCACAGGGGGCAGGTTCACCCCTCCACTTT | CASSYAQGAGSPLHF
. | TRBJ2-2 | TRBV5-1 | . | TGCGCCAGCAGCTTGCGTGGTAACACCGGGGAGCTGTTTTTT | CASSLRGNTGELFF
. | TRBJ2-5 | TRBV5-1 | TRBD2 | TGCGCCAGCAGCTTGACAGCGGGGAAAGAGACCCAGTACTTC | CASSLTAGKETQYF
. | TRBJ2-7 | TRBV6-5 | TRBD2 | TGTGCCAGCAGGGCGGCTAGCGGGGGTCTCTACGAGCAGTACTTC | CASRAASGGLYEQYF
. | TRBJ1-2 | TRBV10-3 | . | TGTGCCAGCCGACAGCCCGCCTCCGGCTACACCTTC | CASRQPASGYTF
once | TRBJ2-1 | TRBV23-1 | TRBD1 | TGCGCCAGCAGTCAAATTGGTCGGAGGGACAGGGTGGACAATGAGCAGTTCTTC | CASSQIGRRDRVDNEQFF
. | TRBJ1-1 | TRBV29-1 | . | TGCAGCGTAGTCGATCCCGGCACTGAAGCTTTCTTT | CSVVDPGTEAFF
. | TRBJ2-1 | TRBV29-1 | . | TGCAGCGTTGCAGGGCCGTACAATGAGCAGTTCTTC | CSVAGPYNEQFF
. | TRBJ1-5 | TRBV23-1 | . | TGCGCCAGCAGTCAATCACCGGGACAGCCCCAGCATTTT | CASSQSPGQPQHF
. | TRBJ2-4 | TRBV5-6 | . | TGTGCCAGCAGCTTGGTGGGAAACATTCAGTACTTC | CASSLVGNIQYF
. | TRBJ2-1 | TRBV13 | TRBD2 | TGTGCCAGCAGCAACCGACTAGCTGAGCAGTTCTTC | CASSNRLAEQFF
. | TRBJ1-1 | TRBV29-1 | . | TGCAGCGTTGTTGTTTTAGGCAGGGCCAACACTGAAGCTTTCTTT | CSVVVLGRANTEAFF
. | TRBJ1-1 | TRBV6-6 | . | TGTGCCAGCAGTTTCCAGGGAGGCACTGAAGCTTTCTTT | CASSFQGGTEAFF
. | TRBJ1-5 | TRBV10-3 | TRBD1 | TGTGCCATCAGTGAACAGGGGCAGCCCCAGCATTTT | CAISEQGQPQHF
. | TRBJ2-5 | TRBV29-1 | . | TGCAGCGTTGGCGGCCTGGCCAGACGAGAGACCCAGTACTTC | CSVGGLARRETQYF
. | TRBJ2-1 | TRBV29-1 | . | TGCAGCGCGGGGCCGGGGTACGGGTTCAATGAGCAGTTCTTC | CSAGPGYGFNEQFF
. | TRBJ2-3 | TRBV13 | . | TGTGCCAGCAGCTTATATACCCGAGTTTCTGGTAGAGGGCGCGCAGATACGCAGTATTTT | CASSLYTRVSGRGRADTQYF
. | TRBJ1-2 | TRBV30 | . | TGTGCCTGGAGCCGGGGGTCCTCACGAGACTATGGCTACACCTTC | CAWSRGSSRDYGYTF
few | TRBJ1-2 | TRBV30 | TRBD1 | TGTGCCTGGAGTGGAGATAAGGGACAGATCTATGGCTACACCTTC | CAWSGDKGQIYGYTF
. | TRBJ2-1 | TRBV6-8 | . | TGTGCCAGCAGTTACTCACCAGGGGCCTACAATGAGCAGTTCTTC | CASSYSPGAYNEQFF
. | TRBJ2-6 | TRBV27 | . | TGTGCCAGCAGTTTCGTTGTCTCTGGGGCCAACGTCCTGACTTTC | CASSFVVSGANVLTF
. | TRBJ1-2 | TRBV14 | . | TGTGCCAGCAGCCAAGGGTATGGCTACACCTTC | CASSQGYGYTF
. | TRBJ2-5 | TRBV6-5 | . | TGTGCCAGCAGTGGCCGCTACGGGACCCAGTACTTC | CASSGRYGTQYF
. | TRBJ2-2 | TRBV4-2 | TRBD2 | TGTGCCAGCAGCCAGACTAGCGGAAACACCGGGGAGCTGTTTTTT | CASSQTSGNTGELFF
. | TRBJ1-1 | TRBV29-1 | . | TGCAGCGTTGAATCATTCAACACTGAAGCTTTCTTT | CSVESFNTEAFF
. | TRBJ1-2 | TRBV5-1 | . | TGCGCCAGCAGCTTGGATGTTCAGGGCCGGGTTGGCTACACCTTC | CASSLDVQGRVGYTF
. | TRBJ2-7 | TRBV6-5 | . | TGTGCCAGCAGTACGCTCTACGAGCAGTACTTC | CASSTLYEQYF
. | TRBJ1-1 | TRBV6-5 | . | TGTGCCAGCAGTTCACCAGGGGCTAACACTGAAGCTTTCTTT | CASSSPGANTEAFF